These T cell receptor beta chains were read from a single sample in a study of blood T cell repertoires in COVID-19. The protocol was immunoSEQ multiplex PCR, while the TCRdb copy is restricted to in-frame clones and leaves out a portion. The table shows approximately 290,000 clones, with approximately 90% occurring only once. The specimen was peripheral blood. The receptor set was obtained from a man in his thirties or forties with acute or convalescent COVID-19. Both conserved end residues are part of each CDR3. A D gene is named only where the DNA matches it firmly. Rows give clone size only sometimes, using once, few, many, or a class for an expanded clone.

>TRBJ2-3|TRBV5-6|-|-
CASSFQRRDTQYF
TGTGCCAGCAGCTTTCAGCGCCGGGATACGCAGTATTTT
>TRBJ2-4|TRBV1|-|-
CTSSQGEGTRTSGRGIDKNIQYF
TGCACCAGCAGCCAAGGGGAAGGAACCAGGACTAGCGGGAGGGGTATTGACAAAAACATTCAGTACTTC
>TRBJ1-1|TRBV7-2|-|-
CASSARPRGSTEAFF
TGTGCCAGCAGCGCCCGACCAAGGGGATCCACTGAAGCTTTCTTT
>TRBJ2-4|TRBV10-1|-|-
CARLQVTRGNIQYF
TGCGCCAGACTACAGGTAACGCGGGGAAACATTCAGTACTTC
>TRBJ2-7|TRBV27|-|-
CASSTRQTNYEQYF
TGTGCCAGCAGTACCCGACAGACAAACTACGAGCAGTACTTC
>TRBJ2-5|TRBV24-1|few|TRBD1
CATSDGQGAETQYF
TGTGCCACCAGTGATGGACAGGGTGCAGAGACCCAGTACTTC
>TRBJ1-5|TRBV9|-|-
CASSVDWNQPQHF
TGTGCCAGCAGCGTGGACTGGAATCAGCCCCAGCATTTT
>TRBJ1-5|TRBV27|-|-
CASSSGTLRNQPQHF
TGTGCCAGCAGCAGCGGGACGCTGAGGAATCAGCCCCAGCATTTT
>TRBJ1-2|TRBV2|-|-
CASSKEGSGLYGYTF
TGTGCCAGCTCAAAGGAAGGCAGCGGACTTTATGGCTACACCTTC
>TRBJ1-1|TRBV11-3|-|TRBD1
CASSLEQGREAFF
TGTGCCAGCAGCTTAGAACAGGGGCGCGAAGCTTTCTTT
>TRBJ2-2|TRBV7-8|-|-
CASSQKNRQDRGTGELFF
TGTGCCAGCAGCCAGAAAAACCGACAAGATCGTGGCACCGGGGAGCTGTTTTTT
>TRBJ1-2|TRBV2|-|-
CASSVRTVYLF
TGTGCCAGCAGTGTACGGACAGTGTACTTGTTC
>TRBJ1-2|TRBV29-1|-|-
CSVTRGILTRSGYTF
TGCAGCGTTACAAGGGGGATACTAACTCGTTCTGGCTACACCTTC
>TRBJ1-1|TRBV2|-|-
CASKLNTEAFF
TGTGCCAGCAAGCTGAACACTGAAGCTTTCTTT
>TRBJ1-5|TRBV19|-|TRBD1
CASNSGTGGNQPQHF
TGTGCCTCCAATTCGGGCACAGGGGGGAATCAGCCCCAGCATTTT
>TRBJ2-1|TRBV20-1|-|-
CSARSGNEQFF
TGCAGTGCTAGATCGGGGAATGAGCAGTTCTTC
>TRBJ2-5|TRBV5-4|-|TRBD1
CASRRGTGQETQYF
TGTGCCAGCAGGAGGGGGACAGGACAAGAGACCCAGTACTTC
>TRBJ1-2|TRBV19|-|TRBD1
CASSIGRQGAGYTF
TGTGCCAGTAGTATAGGGAGACAGGGGGCTGGCTACACCTTC
>TRBJ2-7|TRBV7-2|-|TRBD1
CASSKGPRGRSYEQYF
TGTGCCAGCAGCAAAGGACCCAGGGGGCGCTCCTACGAGCAGTACTTC
>TRBJ1-2|TRBV6-1|-|-
CASSEFQGGYGYTF
TGTGCCAGCAGTGAATTTCAGGGAGGATATGGCTACACCTTC
>TRBJ1-1|TRBV14|-|-
CASSQASVGGAGTEAFF
TGTGCCAGCAGCCAAGCTTCCGTCGGGGGGGCCGGTACTGAAGCTTTCTTT
>TRBJ1-1|TRBV6-4|-|TRBD1
CASSLSPGGGNTEAFF
TGTGCCAGCAGCCTCTCCCCAGGGGGTGGGAACACTGAAGCTTTCTTT
>TRBJ1-4|TRBV27|once|-
CASSPQRPNEKLFF
TGTGCCAGCAGCCCCCAGAGGCCTAATGAAAAACTGTTTTTT
>TRBJ2-1|TRBV10-2|once|TRBD2
CASRGVAGGFSGSYNEQFF
TGCGCCAGCAGGGGCGTAGCGGGGGGGTTTTCGGGCTCCTACAATGAGCAGTTCTTC
>TRBJ2-7|TRBV2|-|TRBD1
CASSQQGDEQYF
TGTGCCAGCAGCCAACAGGGGGACGAGCAGTACTTC
>TRBJ2-7|TRBV6-5|-|-
CASSSRGNEQYF
TGTGCCAGCAGTTCCAGAGGGAACGAGCAGTACTTC
>TRBJ1-1|TRBV7-2|-|TRBD1
CASRQTGWDTEAFF
TGTGCCAGCAGACAGACAGGGTGGGACACTGAAGCTTTCTTT
>TRBJ2-7|TRBV9|-|TRBD2
CASSVEVSGGSYEQYF
TGTGCCAGCAGCGTAGAGGTTAGCGGGGGTTCCTACGAGCAGTACTTC
>TRBJ2-7|TRBV5-1|-|-
CASSLDYYEQYF
TGCGCCAGCAGCCTCGACTACTACGAGCAGTACTTC
>TRBJ2-7|TRBV11-2|once|TRBD1
CASSPDRGYYEQYF
TGTGCCAGCAGCCCGGACAGGGGTTACTACGAGCAGTACTTC
>TRBJ1-6|TRBV25-1|-|-
CASILRGGNSPLHF
TGTGCCAGCATCCTACGGGGGGGGAATTCACCCCTCCACTTT
>TRBJ1-6|TRBV9|-|-
CASSVDPQNSPLHF
TGTGCCAGCAGCGTAGACCCGCAGAATTCACCCCTCCACTTT
>TRBJ1-2|TRBV15|-|TRBD1
CATSSLSGGRGYGYTF
TGTGCCACCAGCTCACTGTCAGGGGGGCGCGGCTATGGCTACACCTTC
>TRBJ1-1|TRBV6-5|few|-
CASSIRGRTEAFF
TGTGCCAGCAGTATCAGGGGCCGCACTGAAGCTTTCTTT
>TRBJ1-2|TRBV14|once|-
CASSPTRRRIFYGYTF
TGTGCCAGCAGCCCGACCCGGCGGAGGATCTTCTATGGCTACACCTTC
>TRBJ2-1|TRBV3-1/TRBV3-2|-|TRBD2
CASSHTPGLGVDEQFF
TGTGCCAGCAGCCACACACCGGGACTAGGTGTGGATGAGCAGTTCTTC
>TRBJ1-5|TRBV18|-|-
CASSRLDSNQPQHF
TGTGCCAGCTCACGCTTAGATAGCAATCAGCCCCAGCATTTT
>TRBJ1-5|TRBV7-6|few|TRBD1
CASGQGAYSNQPQHF
TGTGCCAGCGGTCAGGGGGCTTATAGCAATCAGCCCCAGCATTTT
>TRBJ2-7|TRBV7-9|-|TRBD2
CASSPAQGLDSYEQYF
TGTGCCAGCAGCCCAGCCCAAGGACTAGACTCCTACGAGCAGTACTTC